The source of this TCR beta chain is a study of blood T cell repertoires in COVID-19. Data came from immunoSEQ multiplex PCR; TCRdb stores just in-frame clones and leaves some out. The table has 150,000 to 200,000 clones, approximately 78% seen once. The CDR3 runs 15 residues. The germline gives CDR1 WNHNN, CDR2 SYGVQD (reference sequence). V gave up 2 bases and J gave up 1 base; unmatched junction bases: 2. The clonotype originates from a woman between 45 and 65 years old who had recovered from COVID-19. V gene TRBV10-1 combines with J gene TRBJ2-7; 10 nucleotides align to TRBD2. The specimen was PBMCs or T cells enriched from blood (not recorded which). The CDR3: CASSETSGNSYEQYF. The CDR3 DNA is TGCGCCAGCAGTGAGACTAGCGGGAATTCCTACGAGCAGTACTTC.